This T cell receptor beta chain is from a study of T-cell reconstitution after alpha-beta-depleted transplantation in children. Broader study findings: Day-60 TCRbeta diversity that was high in some patients was derived from surviving recipient T cells and thymic progenitors. After one year, T-cell counts and TCRbeta diversity mostly came from new T cells. The origin of alpha-beta T cells about two months after transplant was reportedly several hundred expanded graft clones.

It was with unique molecular identifiers that the TCRbeta library was prepared. TCRdb re-derived calls from the PCR reads in MiXCR, one entry per CDR3 protein. The top ten hold 14% of the sample, which has fewer than 550,000 distinct CDR3 sequences, approximately 10% seen once. This clonotype has more than one count but fewer than ten. Its specificity is unknown. From germline, CDR1 is SGDLS and CDR2 YYNGEE. The germline V and J ends were trimmed by 0 bases and 3 bases, with 9 bases remaining between them. The CDR3 has 15 amino acids. This sequence joins TRBV9 and TRBJ2-2; unclear D gene. The receptor was derived from a female patient aged 2 to 10 who had a stem cell transplant for aplastic anemia, so the T cells may come from the graft donor. Sequences were derived from PBMCs, mostly from graft donor cells, sampled 180 days after TCRalphabeta/CD19-depleted stem cell transplant. The CDR3 bases are TGTGCCAGCAGCGTAGAAGGCGGTTACACCGGGGAGCTGTTTTTT. Residues: CASSVEGGYTGELFF.